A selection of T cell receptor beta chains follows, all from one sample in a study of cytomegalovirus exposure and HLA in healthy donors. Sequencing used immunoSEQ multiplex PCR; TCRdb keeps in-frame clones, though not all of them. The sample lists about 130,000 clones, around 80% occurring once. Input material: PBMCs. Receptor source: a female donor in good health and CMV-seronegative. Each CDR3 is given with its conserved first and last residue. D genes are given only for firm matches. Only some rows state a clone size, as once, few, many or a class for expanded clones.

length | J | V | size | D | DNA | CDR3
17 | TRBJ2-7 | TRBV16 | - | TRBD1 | TGTGCCAGCAGCCAGCCGATTACAGGGGTAATCTATCAGTGGCAGTACTTC | CASSQPITGVIYQWQYF
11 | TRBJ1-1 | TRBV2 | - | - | TGTGCCAGCAGTGGAGGGACTGAAGCTTTCTTT | CASSGGTEAFF
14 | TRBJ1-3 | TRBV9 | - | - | TGTGCCAGCAGCGGCGCACGATCTGGAAACACCATATATTTT | CASSGARSGNTIYF
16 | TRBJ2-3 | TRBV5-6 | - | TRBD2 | TGTGCCAGCAGCTTACGACTAGCGGTGAGCACAGATACGCAGTATTTT | CASSLRLAVSTDTQYF
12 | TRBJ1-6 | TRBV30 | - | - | TGTGCCTGGAACAGAGATGGTTCACCCCTCCACTTT | CAWNRDGSPLHF
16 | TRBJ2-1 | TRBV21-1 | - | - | TGTGCCAGCAGCAAGGGCCCAGCGGGAGTCTACAATGAGCAGTTCTTC | CASSKGPAGVYNEQFF
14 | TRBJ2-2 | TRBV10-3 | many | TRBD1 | TGTGCCATCACCGGGACAGGGAACACCGGGGAGCTGTTTTTT | CAITGTGNTGELFF
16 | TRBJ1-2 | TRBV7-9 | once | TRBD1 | TGTGCCAGCAGCTTATCTGGACAGGGGGCACATTATGGCTACACCTTC | CASSLSGQGAHYGYTF
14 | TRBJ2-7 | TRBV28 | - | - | TGTGCCAGCAGACCCGGACCCAACCGGGGGGAGCAGTACTTC | CASRPGPNRGEQYF
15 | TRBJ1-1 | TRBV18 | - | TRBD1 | TGTGCCAGCTCGTCGGACAGGGGATTGAACACTGAAGCTTTCTTT | CASSSDRGLNTEAFF
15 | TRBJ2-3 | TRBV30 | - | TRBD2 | TGTGCCTGGAGCTTGGGTAGCGGGAGGACAGATACGCAGTATTTT | CAWSLGSGRTDTQYF
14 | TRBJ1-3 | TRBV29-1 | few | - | TGCAGCGTTGAAAGGATAGCTTCTGGAAACACCATATATTTT | CSVERIASGNTIYF
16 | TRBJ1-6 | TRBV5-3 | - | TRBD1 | TGTGCCAGAAGCCTACCCGCGGGACAGAAGAATTCACCCCTCCACTTT | CARSLPAGQKNSPLHF
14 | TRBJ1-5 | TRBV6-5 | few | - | TGTGCCAGTCAAGGGAAGAGGGGCAATCAGCCCCAGCATTTT | CASQGKRGNQPQHF
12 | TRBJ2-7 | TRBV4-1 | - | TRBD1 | TGCGCCAGCATCGGACAGGGTCACGAGCAGTACTTC | CASIGQGHEQYF
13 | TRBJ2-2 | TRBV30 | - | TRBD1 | TGTGCCTGGGACGGGACAGGGGCCGGGGAGCTGTTTTTT | CAWDGTGAGELFF
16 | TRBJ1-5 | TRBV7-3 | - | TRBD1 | TGTGCCAGCAGCTTAAACAGGGGGCGTCGTGGTCAGCCCCAGCATTTT | CASSLNRGRRGQPQHF
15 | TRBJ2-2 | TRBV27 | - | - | TGTGCCAGCAGTTGGGTAGGGGTGAACACCGGGGAGCTGTTTTTT | CASSWVGVNTGELFF
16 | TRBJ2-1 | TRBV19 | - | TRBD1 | TGTGCCAGTAGTATAGATTTCCGGGACAGGGATGGGGAGCAGTTCTTC | CASSIDFRDRDGEQFF
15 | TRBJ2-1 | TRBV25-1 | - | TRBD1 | TGTGCCAGCAGTGATCCCGGACAGGGGGCCGGTGAGCAGTTCTTC | CASSDPGQGAGEQFF
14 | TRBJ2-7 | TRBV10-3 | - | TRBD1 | TGTGCCATCAGTGCGGGACAGGGAGAACCACCCCAGTACTTC | CAISAGQGEPPQYF
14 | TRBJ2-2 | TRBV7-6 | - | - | TGTGCCAGCAGCTTGACAGGGAACACCGGGGAGCTGTTTTTT | CASSLTGNTGELFF
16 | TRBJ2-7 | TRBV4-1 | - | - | TGCGCCAGCAGCCAAGACAGACGGTCGGGATGGAACGAGCAGTACTTC | CASSQDRRSGWNEQYF
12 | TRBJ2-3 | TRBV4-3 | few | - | TGCGCCAGCAGCCAAGACCGTGATACGCAGTATTTT | CASSQDRDTQYF
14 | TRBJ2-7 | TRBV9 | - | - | TGTGCCAGCGCGCCCCGGTGGAGTAGCGGCGAGCAGTACTTC | CASAPRWSSGEQYF
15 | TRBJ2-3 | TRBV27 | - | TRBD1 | TGTGCCAGCGGGGCGACAGGGGGCGGCACAGATACGCAGTATTTT | CASGATGGGTDTQYF
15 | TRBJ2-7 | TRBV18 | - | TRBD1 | TGTGCCAGCTCCCATAGCCGGGACAGCTCCTACGAGCAGTACTTC | CASSHSRDSSYEQYF
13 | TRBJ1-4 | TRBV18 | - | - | TGTGCCAGCTCGAACAGGCATAATGAAAAACTGTTTTTT | CASSNRHNEKLFF
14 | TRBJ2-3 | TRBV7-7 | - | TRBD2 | TGTGCCAGCAGCTTAGCAGCGGGAGAGGATACGCAGTATTTT | CASSLAAGEDTQYF